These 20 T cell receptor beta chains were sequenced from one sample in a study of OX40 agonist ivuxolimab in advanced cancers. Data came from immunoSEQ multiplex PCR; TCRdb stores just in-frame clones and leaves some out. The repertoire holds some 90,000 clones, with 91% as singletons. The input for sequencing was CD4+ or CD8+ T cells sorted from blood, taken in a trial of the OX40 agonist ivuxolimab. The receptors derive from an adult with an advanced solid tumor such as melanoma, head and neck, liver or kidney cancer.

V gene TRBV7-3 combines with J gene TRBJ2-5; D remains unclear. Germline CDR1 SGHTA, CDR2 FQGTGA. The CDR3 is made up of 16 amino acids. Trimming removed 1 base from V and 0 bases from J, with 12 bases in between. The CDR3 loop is CASSLNGVGYQETQYF. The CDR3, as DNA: TGTGCCAGCAGCTTAAATGGGGTAGGGTACCAAGAGACCCAGTACTTC.

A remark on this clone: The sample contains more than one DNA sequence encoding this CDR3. CDR3 sequence reads: CASSLGGNYGYTF. The CDR3 bases are TGTGCCAGCAGTTTAGGGGGAAACTATGGCTACACCTTC. The chain is built from TRBV27 and TRBJ1-2; possibly TRBD1 for D (5 bases). Germline V lookup: CDR1 MNHEY, CDR2 SMNVEV (reference sequence). V was clipped by 2 bases and J by 2 bases, with 6 bases between them. This CDR3 has 13 amino acids.

The CDR3 reads CASTLETGGAGDTQYF. The CDR3 DNA sequence: TGTGCCAGCACCCTTGAAACAGGGGGTGCGGGGGATACGCAGTATTTT. The rearrangement joins TRBV11-3 to TRBJ2-3, with TRBD1 matching 8 bases. With 7 bases clipped from V and 6 bases from J, the junction kept 15 bases outside the gene matches. Germline CDR1 reads SGHNT; CDR2 reads YENEEA. This CDR3 contains 16 residues.

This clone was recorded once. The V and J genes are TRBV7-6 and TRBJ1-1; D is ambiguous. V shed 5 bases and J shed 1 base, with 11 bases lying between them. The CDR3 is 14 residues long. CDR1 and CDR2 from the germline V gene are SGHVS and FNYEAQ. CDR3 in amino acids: CASSLRTANTEAFF. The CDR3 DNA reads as TGTGCCAGCAGCCTACGGACGGCGAACACTGAAGCTTTCTTT.

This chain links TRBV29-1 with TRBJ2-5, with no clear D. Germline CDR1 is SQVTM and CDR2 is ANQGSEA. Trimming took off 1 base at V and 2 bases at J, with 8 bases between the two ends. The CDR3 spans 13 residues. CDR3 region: CSVEAVGQETQYF. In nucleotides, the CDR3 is TGCAGCGTTGAAGCGGTGGGGCAAGAGACCCAGTACTTC.

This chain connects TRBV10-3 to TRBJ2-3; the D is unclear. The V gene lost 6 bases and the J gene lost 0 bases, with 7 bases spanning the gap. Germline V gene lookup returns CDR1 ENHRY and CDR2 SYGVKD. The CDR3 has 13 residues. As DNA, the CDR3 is TGTGCCATCAGCACGATTAGCACAGATACGCAGTATTTT. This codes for CAISTISTDTQYF.

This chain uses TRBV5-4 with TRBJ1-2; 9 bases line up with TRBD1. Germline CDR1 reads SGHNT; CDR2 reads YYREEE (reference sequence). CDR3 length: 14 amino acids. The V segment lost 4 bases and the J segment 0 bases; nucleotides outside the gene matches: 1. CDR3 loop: CASSRTGANYGYTF. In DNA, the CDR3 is TGTGCCAGCAGCCGGACAGGGGCTAACTATGGCTACACCTTC.

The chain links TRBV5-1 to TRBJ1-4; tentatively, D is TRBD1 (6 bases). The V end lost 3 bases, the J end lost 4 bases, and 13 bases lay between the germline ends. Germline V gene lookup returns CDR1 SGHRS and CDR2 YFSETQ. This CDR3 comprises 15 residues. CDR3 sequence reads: CASSSGGRDNEKLFF. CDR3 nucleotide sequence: TGCGCCAGCAGCTCCGGGGGGCGGGATAATGAAAAACTGTTTTTT. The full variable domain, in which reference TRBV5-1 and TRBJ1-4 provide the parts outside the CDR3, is KAGVTQTPRYLIKTRGQQVTLSCSPISGHRSVSWYQQTPGQGLQFLFEYFSETQRNKGNFPGRFSGRQFSNSRSEMNVSTLELGDSALYLCASSSGGRDNEKLFFGSGTQLSVL.

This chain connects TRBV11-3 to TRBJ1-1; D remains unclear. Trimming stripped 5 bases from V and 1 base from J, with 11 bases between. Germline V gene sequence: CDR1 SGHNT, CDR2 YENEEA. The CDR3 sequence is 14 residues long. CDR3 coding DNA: TGTGCCAGCAGCCCTCGGAGGGCGAACACTGAAGCTTTCTTT. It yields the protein CASSPRRANTEAFF.

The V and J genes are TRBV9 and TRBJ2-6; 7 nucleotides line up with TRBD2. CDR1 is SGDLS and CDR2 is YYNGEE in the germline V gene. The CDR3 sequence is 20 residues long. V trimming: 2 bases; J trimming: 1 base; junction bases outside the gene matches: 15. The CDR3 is CASSVGIERTSVSGANVLTF. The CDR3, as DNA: TGTGCCAGCAGCGTCGGCATAGAGAGAACTAGCGTGTCTGGGGCCAACGTCCTGACTTTC. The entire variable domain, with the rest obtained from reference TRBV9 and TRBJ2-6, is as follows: DSGVTQTPKHLITATGQRVTLRCSPRSGDLSVYWYQQSLDQGLQFLIQYYNGEERAKGNILERFSAQQFPDLHSELNLSSLELGDSALYFCASSVGIERTSVSGANVLTFGAGSRLTVL.

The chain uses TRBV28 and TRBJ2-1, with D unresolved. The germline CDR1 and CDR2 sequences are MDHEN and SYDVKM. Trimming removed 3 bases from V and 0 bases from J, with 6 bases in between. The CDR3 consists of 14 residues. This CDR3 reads CASSFASSYNEQFF. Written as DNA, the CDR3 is TGTGCCAGCAGTTTTGCTAGCTCCTACAATGAGCAGTTCTTC.

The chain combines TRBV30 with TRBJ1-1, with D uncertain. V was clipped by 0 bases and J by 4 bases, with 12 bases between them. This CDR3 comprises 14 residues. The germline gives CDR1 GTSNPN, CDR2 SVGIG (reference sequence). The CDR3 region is CAWSVRSALTEAFF. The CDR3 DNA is TGTGCCTGGAGTGTACGGTCAGCCCTCACTGAAGCTTTCTTT.

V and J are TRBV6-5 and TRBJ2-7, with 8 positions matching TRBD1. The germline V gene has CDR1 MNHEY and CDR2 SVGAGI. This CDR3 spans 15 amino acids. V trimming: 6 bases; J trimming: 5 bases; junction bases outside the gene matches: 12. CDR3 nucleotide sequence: TGTGCCAGCAGAGACCCGAGACAGGGGTCCGACGAGCAGTACTTC. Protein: CASRDPRQGSDEQYF.

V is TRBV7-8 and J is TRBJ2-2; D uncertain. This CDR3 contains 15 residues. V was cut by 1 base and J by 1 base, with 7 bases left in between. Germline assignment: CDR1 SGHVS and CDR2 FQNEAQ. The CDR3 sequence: CASSLDGKNTGELFF. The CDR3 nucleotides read TGTGCCAGCAGCTTAGATGGCAAGAACACCGGGGAGCTGTTTTTT.

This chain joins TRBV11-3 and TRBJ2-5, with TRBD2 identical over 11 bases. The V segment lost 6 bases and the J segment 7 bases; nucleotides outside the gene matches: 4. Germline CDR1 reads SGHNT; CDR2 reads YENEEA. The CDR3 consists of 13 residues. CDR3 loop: CASSLLAGGTQYF. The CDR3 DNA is TGTGCCAGCAGTCTTCTAGCGGGAGGGACCCAGTACTTC.

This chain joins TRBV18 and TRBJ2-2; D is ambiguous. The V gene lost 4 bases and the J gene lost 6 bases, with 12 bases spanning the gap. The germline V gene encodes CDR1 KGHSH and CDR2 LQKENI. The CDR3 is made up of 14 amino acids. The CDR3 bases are TGTGCCAGCTCACTCCCCGGCAGGTCCGGGGAGCTGTTTTTT. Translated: CASSLPGRSGELFF.

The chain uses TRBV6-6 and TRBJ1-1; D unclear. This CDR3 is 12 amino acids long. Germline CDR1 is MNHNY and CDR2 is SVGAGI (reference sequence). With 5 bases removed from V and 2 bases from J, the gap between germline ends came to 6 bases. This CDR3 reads CASSRSNTEAFF. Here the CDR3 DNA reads TGTGCCAGCAGTCGCTCTAACACTGAAGCTTTCTTT.

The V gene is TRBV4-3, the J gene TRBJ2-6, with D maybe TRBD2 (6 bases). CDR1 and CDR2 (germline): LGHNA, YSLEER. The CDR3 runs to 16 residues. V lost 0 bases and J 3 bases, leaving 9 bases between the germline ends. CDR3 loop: CASSQDPGVGANVLTF. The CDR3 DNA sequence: TGCGCCAGCAGCCAAGATCCGGGGGTTGGGGCCAACGTCCTGACTTTC.

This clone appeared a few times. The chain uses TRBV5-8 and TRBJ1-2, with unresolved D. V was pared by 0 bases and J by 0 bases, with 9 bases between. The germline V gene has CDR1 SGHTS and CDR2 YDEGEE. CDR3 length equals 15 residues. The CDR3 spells CASSLDTSPNYGYTF. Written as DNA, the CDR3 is TGTGCCAGCAGCTTGGACACGAGTCCTAACTATGGCTACACCTTC. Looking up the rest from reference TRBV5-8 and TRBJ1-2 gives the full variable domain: EAGVTQSPTHLIKTRGQQATLRCSPISGHTSVYWYQQALGLGLQFLLWYDEGEERNRGNFPPRFSGRQFPNYSSELNVNALELEDSALYLCASSLDTSPNYGYTFGSGTRLTVV.

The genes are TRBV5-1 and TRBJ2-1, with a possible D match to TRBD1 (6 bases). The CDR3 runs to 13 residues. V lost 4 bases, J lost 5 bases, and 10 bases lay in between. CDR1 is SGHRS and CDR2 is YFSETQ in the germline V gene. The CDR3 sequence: CASSIGQNNEQFF. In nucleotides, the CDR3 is TGCGCCAGCAGCATAGGACAGAACAATGAGCAGTTCTTC.